This is a list of T cell receptor beta chains from one sample in a study of cytomegalovirus exposure and HLA in healthy donors. TCRdb keeps only in-frame clones here, not all; method: immunoSEQ multiplex PCR. The repertoire consists of about 200,000 clones, with 80% to 90% occurring once and the leading ten covering about 3.1%. The sequencing sample was made of PBMCs. The source is a man between 25 and 39 years old in good health and CMV-seronegative. Both conserved end residues are trimmed from each CDR3.

cdr3_length,v_call,j_call,cdr3_aa
13,TRBV18,TRBJ2-7,ASSQTGGGTYEQY
15,TRBV9,TRBJ1-2,ASSLWDTRGPGYGYT
14,TRBV7-2,TRBJ2-7,ASSFLGRENLAEQY
13,TRBV7-9,TRBJ2-7,ASSFSGQGAGEQY
11,TRBV29-1,TRBJ1-1,SVEGRMNTEAF
11,TRBV7-9,TRBJ1-6,ASSLAGGRPLH
12,TRBV5-6,TRBJ2-3,ASSLVASADTQY
11,TRBV7-9,TRBJ1-2,ASSTQLPGSYT
12,TRBV6-4,TRBJ2-3,ASSQTGSTDTQY
14,TRBV5-8,TRBJ1-6,ASSRPGQGLRSPLH
12,TRBV6-5,TRBJ1-4,ASSYSSVNEKLF
13,TRBV5-5,TRBJ1-3,ASSSPTGGWNTIY
12,TRBV6-6,TRBJ1-1,ASRPPTENTEAF
12,TRBV29-1,TRBJ2-5,SVGGSGGFETQY
13,TRBV7-9,TRBJ1-6,ASTRIIGGGSPLH
15,TRBV5-4,TRBJ2-4,ASSPALGGGPVSIQY
17,TRBV9,TRBJ2-2,ASSVGMRWRAGDTGELF
16,TRBV7-9,TRBJ2-6,ASSPRGGGASGANVLT
12,TRBV7-2,TRBJ1-1,ASSITTGVTEAF
15,TRBV4-3,TRBJ2-3,ASSQDEEHTFTDTQY
12,TRBV6-5,TRBJ1-4,ASSSTASNEKLF
13,TRBV6-6,TRBJ2-7,ASNEPGQGAYEQY
12,TRBV15,TRBJ1-2,ATSREPGPYGYT
11,TRBV5-1,TRBJ1-2,ASSLDRLYGYT
13,TRBV6-5,TRBJ2-5,ASSYGGRIQETQY
15,TRBV10-1,TRBJ2-2,ASSGLQTGGNTGELF
14,TRBV5-1,TRBJ2-1,ASSLDLSGGEHEQF
14,TRBV9,TRBJ2-5,ASSVDLGEREETQY
10,TRBV11-2,TRBJ1-4,ASSLDREKLF
10,TRBV2,TRBJ2-7,ASSDRNYEQY
12,TRBV29-1,TRBJ2-1,SVTSTSENNEQF
12,TRBV5-4,TRBJ2-7,ASARWAGADEQY
17,TRBV28,TRBJ1-5,ASSFSGQGPLYSNQPQH
12,TRBV2,TRBJ1-5,ASSADFDNQPQH
12,TRBV7-2,TRBJ2-1,ASSRGTAYNEQF
13,TRBV6-5,TRBJ2-2,ASSYQTSPPGELF
12,TRBV10-2,TRBJ1-6,ASSESWGPPPLH
11,TRBV28,TRBJ1-2,ASSLGQNYGYT
11,TRBV5-4,TRBJ1-2,ASSSQGASGYT
11,TRBV27,TRBJ1-3,ASSYGVGNTIY
12,TRBV4-2,TRBJ2-5,ASSPPGESETQY
12,TRBV28,TRBJ2-2,ASSPGQTTGELF
11,TRBV7-9,TRBJ1-1,ASSPPPGTEAF
13,TRBV7-9,TRBJ2-7,ASSLVQGQTYEQY
14,TRBV2,TRBJ2-6,ASRMGGAAGANVLT